Presented here are 30 T cell receptor beta chains from one specimen sequenced in a study of blood T cell repertoires in COVID-19. Here immunoSEQ multiplex PCR was the method, and the copy in TCRdb shows in-frame clones only, minus some. The top ten clones hold 3.5% to 4.5% of a sample with a few hundred thousand clones, approximately 86% of them seen once. Source material: PBMCs or T cells enriched from blood (not recorded which). All receptors come from a woman between 35 and 50 years old with acute COVID-19.

The genes are TRBV7-2 and TRBJ2-1, with 8 bases identical to TRBD2. The CDR3 is 14 residues long. With V trimmed by 5 bases and J by 7 bases, 7 bases remained unmatched. Germline CDR1 is SGHTA and CDR2 is FQGNSA. CDR3 nucleotides: TGTGCCAGCAGCCCACGGACTAGCTGGAATGAGCAGTTCTTC. Translating it yields CASSPRTSWNEQFF.

The chain recombines TRBV5-8 with TRBJ2-6; TRBD1 aligns across 7 bases. CDR3 length: 15 amino acids. In germline, CDR1 is SGHTS, CDR2 YDEGEE. V lost 5 bases to trimming and J lost 2 bases; unmatched junction nucleotides: 4. DNA for the CDR3: TGTGCCAGCAGGAAACAGGGGACTGGGGCCAACGTCCTGACTTTC. Encoded protein: CASRKQGTGANVLTF.

This chain uses TRBV5-6 with TRBJ2-7; tentative D call: TRBD2 (6 bases). The CDR3 covers 15 residues. V gave up 1 base and J gave up 7 bases, with 18 bases separating them. Per germline, CDR1 SGHDT and CDR2 YYEEEE. The CDR3 DNA is TGTGCCAGCAGCTTGAAGTTAGCGGCCCTTGGAGAGCAGTACTTC. This translates into CASSLKLAALGEQYF.

The chain is built from TRBV14 and TRBJ1-3; no reliable D call. The ends were cut back, 3 bases at V and 1 base at J, with 7 bases in the middle. CDR1 is SGHDN, CDR2 FVKESK, per germline. There are 14 residues in the CDR3. The DNA for the CDR3 is TGTGCCAGCAGCCACGGAGTGTCTGGAAACACCATATATTTT. Protein: CASSHGVSGNTIYF.

The CDR3 loop is CASGHDRAATKKLFF. Here the CDR3 DNA reads TGTGCTAGTGGCCACGACAGGGCCGCGACTAAAAAACTGTTTTTT. The gene calls are TRBV12-5 and TRBJ1-4, with TRBD1 matching 7 bases. From germline, CDR1 is LGHNT and CDR2 FRNRAP. Germline trimming cut 6 bases from V and 9 bases from J; bases unmatched to any gene: 13. The CDR3 runs 15 residues.

The chain carries TRBV6-7 and TRBJ2-2; 11 bases agree with TRBD2. TRBV6-7 is an open reading frame whose function is uncertain. Losses at the gene ends were 6 bases for V and 5 bases for J; bases not matched to a gene: 5. CDR3 length: 15 residues. CDR3 protein: CASRLLAGVTGELFF. The CDR3 DNA reads as TGTGCCAGCAGATTACTAGCGGGAGTGACCGGGGAGCTGTTTTTT.

The rearrangement uses TRBV29-1 and TRBJ2-6; 7 bases line up with TRBD2. CDR3 size: 18 residues. Per the germline V gene, CDR1 is SQVTM and CDR2 is ANQGSEA. The ends lost 8 bases at V and 1 base at J; junction bases unmatched: 17. CDR3 sequence: CSSWEGYLLGSGANVLTF. In nucleotides, the CDR3 is TGCAGCTCATGGGAGGGGTACTTGCTCGGGTCTGGGGCCAACGTCCTGACTTTC. The full variable domain, with the rest looked up from reference TRBV29-1 and TRBJ2-6, is SAVISQKPSRDICQRGTSLTIQCQVDSQVTMMFWYRQQPGQSLTLIATANQGSEATYESGFVIDKFPISRPNLTFSTLTVSNMSPEDSSIYLCSSWEGYLLGSGANVLTFGAGSRLTVL.

J is TRBJ2-3 and V is TRBV6-5; TRBD2 matches 12 bases. Germline lookup yields CDR1 MNHEY and CDR2 SVGAGI. V lost 2 bases and J lost 5; bases outside the gene matches: 5. The CDR3 is 16 residues long. DNA for the CDR3: TGTGCCAGCAGTTACGGACTAGCGGGGCAGGGAGATACGCAGTATTTT. Translation gives CASSYGLAGQGDTQYF.

The rearrangement uses TRBV6-5 and TRBJ1-1; D gene unclear. Looked up from germline, CDR1 is MNHEY and CDR2 is SVGAGI. V was shortened by 3 bases and J by 4 bases, with 9 bases between the two germline ends. The CDR3 runs to 13 residues. The CDR3 spells CASSYAGITEAFF. As DNA, the CDR3 is TGTGCCAGCAGTTATGCGGGTATCACTGAAGCTTTCTTT.

The genes are TRBV5-6 and TRBJ1-2, with TRBD1 matching over 8 bases. Germline CDR1 is SGHDT and CDR2 is YYEEEE. Losses at the gene ends were 4 bases for V and 7 bases for J; bases not matched to a gene: 6. This CDR3 is 13 amino acids long. CDR3 sequence reads: CASSQGQGIGYTF. CDR3 nucleotide sequence: TGTGCCAGCAGCCAAGGACAGGGTATTGGCTACACCTTC. Combining the CDR3 with reference TRBV5-6 and TRBJ1-2 gives the whole variable domain DAGVTQSPTHLIKTRGQQVTLRCSPKSGHDTVSWYQQALGQGPQFIFQYYEEEERQRGNFPDRFSGHQFPNYSSELNVNALLLGDSALYLCASSQGQGIGYTFGSGTRLTVV.

V gene TRBV10-3 combines with J gene TRBJ2-2; TRBD2 agrees at 7 bases. Losses at the gene ends were 0 bases for V and 5 bases for J; bases not matched to a gene: 3. The CDR3 is made up of 15 amino acids. Germline CDR1 is ENHRY and CDR2 is SYGVKD. The CDR3 sequence is CAISESSSGTGELFF. The CDR3 bases are TGTGCCATCAGTGAGTCGAGTAGCGGGACCGGGGAGCTGTTTTTT.

The V call is TRBV6-6, the J call TRBJ2-1; 8 bases are shared with TRBD2. V shed 6 bases, J shed 6 bases, and the junction held 1 base outside the gene matches. The CDR3 contains 12 residues. The germline gives CDR1 MNHNY, CDR2 SVGAGI (reference sequence). The CDR3 reads CASSLAGNEQFF. The CDR3 DNA sequence: TGTGCCAGCAGCCTAGCGGGCAATGAGCAGTTCTTC.

V gene TRBV6-2 or TRBV6-3 combines with J gene TRBJ1-1, with D uncertain. The CDR3 is 13 amino acids. The V and J ends lost 3 bases and 5 bases respectively, with 10 bases between them. Germline V CDR1 and CDR2: MNHEY, SVGEGT. CDR3 sequence (DNA): TGTGCCAGCAGTTATTTGGTGAGGACTGAAGCTTTCTTT. This sequence encodes CASSYLVRTEAFF.

The rearrangement links TRBV7-9 to TRBJ1-2, with D tentatively TRBD1 (5 bases). Germline V CDR1 and CDR2: SEHNR, FQNEAQ (reference sequence). V gave up 3 bases and J gave up 8 bases, with 13 bases separating them. The CDR3 covers 13 residues. The CDR3 protein is CASSFQGPEGYTF. The CDR3 region has the DNA TGTGCCAGCAGCTTCCAGGGCCCTGAGGGCTACACCTTC.

The J gene is TRBJ2-1, the V gene TRBV19, with TRBD2 matching over 8 bases. The germline V gene has CDR1 LNHDA and CDR2 SQIVND (reference sequence). The trim removed 3 bases at V and 6 bases at J, leaving 7 bases unmatched. The CDR3 totals 15 residues. The CDR3 spells CASSMGAGVSNEQFF. CDR3 bases: TGTGCCAGTAGTATGGGAGCGGGAGTGTCCAATGAGCAGTTCTTC.

This clone was found once. The rearrangement uses TRBV9 and TRBJ2-7, with TRBD2 as a possible D gene (7 bases). Germline-derived CDR1 and CDR2 are SGDLS and YYNGEE. The CDR3 is made up of 16 amino acids. Trimming left V 0 bases short and J 5 bases short, with 18 bases between. The DNA of the CDR3 is TGTGCCAGCAGCGTAGCGGGGGCAGGGGAGGGGCACGAGCAGTACTTC. It yields the protein CASSVAGAGEGHEQYF.

This clone was counted once. The chain has TRBV29-1 and TRBJ2-7, with D possibly matching TRBD1 (5 bases). The V and J ends lost 7 bases and 0 bases respectively, with 10 bases between them. CDR3 length equals 12 residues. Germline CDR1 SQVTM, CDR2 ANQGSEA. CDR3 DNA: TGCAGCGGCCAGGGAAACTCCTACGAGCAGTACTTC. Translating gives CSGQGNSYEQYF.

CDR3 region: CASSRGISTEAFF. The DNA for the CDR3 is TGTGCCAGCAGCCGAGGAATTAGCACTGAAGCTTTCTTT. The chain joins TRBV12-3 or TRBV12-4 to TRBJ1-1; D not certain. Trimming pared 6 bases from V and 4 bases from J, leaving 12 bases between. The CDR3 has 13 residues.

V and J are TRBV19 and TRBJ1-5; D gene unclear. Trimming shortened V by 5 bases and J by 3 bases, and 14 bases separated the two germline ends. The CDR3 contains 15 residues. Germline CDR1 is LNHDA and CDR2 is SQIVND (reference sequence). The CDR3 DNA reads TGTGCCAGTAGTGCCCGTGGGCCATTCAATCAGCCCCAGCATTTT. Translating it yields CASSARGPFNQPQHF.

This chain connects TRBV28 to TRBJ2-7, with TRBD2 as a possible D gene (6 bases). CDR1 and CDR2 (germline): MDHEN, SYDVKM. The V gene lost 3 bases and the J gene lost 2 bases, with 14 bases spanning the gap. The CDR3 is 15 residues long. The CDR3 nucleotides read TGTGCCAGCAGTTTGTCCGGGACTCCTCCCTACGAGCAGTACTTC. The encoded protein is CASSLSGTPPYEQYF.

J is TRBJ2-7 and V is TRBV11-2; D possibly corresponds to TRBD2 (6 bases). Germline assignment: CDR1 SGHAT and CDR2 FQNNGV. The CDR3 is 17 amino acids. Trimming left V 1 base short and J 0 bases short, with 16 bases between. CDR3 sequence (DNA): TGTGCCAGCAGCTTAGCCGCTAGCGAGGTAGGCTCCTACGAGCAGTACTTC. Translated: CASSLAASEVGSYEQYF.

Here the CDR3 DNA reads TGTGCCAGCAGCTTGAGCGGACAGGGGGCGAGAGGCTACACCTTC. This codes for CASSLSGQGARGYTF. V usage is TRBV5-4 and J usage is TRBJ1-2, with 11 bases fitting TRBD1. Germline V lookup: CDR1 SGHNT, CDR2 YYREEE (reference sequence). The CDR3 is made up of 15 amino acids. Losses at the gene ends were 1 base for V and 8 bases for J; bases not matched to a gene: 7.

This clone was counted a single time. The V call is TRBV18, the J call TRBJ1-1, with TRBD1 identical over 7 bases. V shed 4 bases, J shed 8 bases, and the junction held 13 bases outside the gene matches. The germline V gene encodes CDR1 KGHSH and CDR2 LQKENI. The CDR3 is made up of 15 amino acids. The CDR3 loop is CASSLNNGQAWEAFF. The CDR3 DNA reads as TGTGCCAGCTCACTCAATAATGGACAGGCGTGGGAAGCTTTCTTT.

J is TRBJ2-1 and V is TRBV7-9; 15 nucleotides match TRBD2. The V gene end was trimmed by 5 bases and the J gene end by 6 bases; junction bases not matched to a gene: 8. The length of the CDR3 is 17 residues. Germline CDR1 and CDR2: SEHNR and FQNEAQ (reference sequence). CDR3 in amino acids: CASSPGTSGRMGNEQFF. In nucleotides, the CDR3 is TGTGCCAGCAGCCCCGGGACTAGCGGGAGGATGGGCAATGAGCAGTTCTTC.

The chain is built from TRBV7-8 and TRBJ2-2, with 12 bases fitting TRBD2. The CDR3 has 16 amino acids. Germline values: CDR1 SGHVS, CDR2 FQNEAQ. V shed 5 bases, J shed 6 bases, and the junction held 7 bases outside the gene matches. CDR3 bases: TGTGCCAGCAGCACCCTAGCGGGAGGGGGACCCGGGGAGCTGTTTTTT. Protein: CASSTLAGGGPGELFF. The whole variable domain, remainder taken from reference TRBV7-8 and TRBJ2-2, is GAGVSQSPRYKVAKRGQDVALRCDPISGHVSLFWYQQALGQGPEFLTYFQNEAQLDKSGLPSDRFFAERPEGSVSTLKIQRTQQEDSAVYLCASSTLAGGGPGELFFGEGSRLTVL.

This rearrangement joins TRBV11-3 to TRBJ2-4, with a possible D match to TRBD1 (5 bases). The germline V gene has CDR1 SGHNT and CDR2 YENEEA. The CDR3 runs 15 residues. Trimming pared 1 base from V and 5 bases from J, leaving 12 bases between. The CDR3 sequence: CASSLVQGRQNIQYF. The CDR3 bases are TGTGCCAGCAGCTTAGTCCAGGGCAGGCAAAACATTCAGTACTTC.

V gene TRBV6-5 combines with J gene TRBJ2-6, with TRBD1 as a possible D gene (5 bases). V lost 4 bases to trimming and J lost 0 bases, with 10 bases between them. Germline CDR1 reads MNHEY; CDR2 reads SVGAGI. CDR3 length: 16 amino acids. The CDR3 DNA follows: TGTGCCAGCAGTTTCAGACAGCTCTCTGGGGCCAACGTCCTGACTTTC. Encoded protein: CASSFRQLSGANVLTF.

The V call is TRBV18, the J call TRBJ1-6; 7 positions agree with TRBD1. Trimming at V came to 1 base and at J to 4 bases, leaving 4 bases not matched to a gene. The CDR3 consists of 16 residues. Germline CDR1 reads KGHSH; CDR2 reads LQKENI. CDR3 bases: TGTGCCAGCTCACCACTACAGGGGCTGTATAATTCACCCCTCCACTTT. This codes for CASSPLQGLYNSPLHF.

V gene TRBV28 combines with J gene TRBJ1-1; 7 bases fit TRBD1. V was pared by 5 bases and J by 0 bases, with 6 bases of the junction left unmatched. Germline CDR1 is MDHEN and CDR2 is SYDVKM. This CDR3 contains 15 residues. CDR3 loop: CASSPPTGMNTEAFF. CDR3 nucleotide sequence: TGTGCCAGCAGTCCACCGACAGGGATGAACACTGAAGCTTTCTTT.

J is TRBJ1-3 and V is TRBV7-9; 8 bases are shared with TRBD1. Germline CDR1 and CDR2: SEHNR and FQNEAQ (reference sequence). This CDR3 spans 14 amino acids. The ends lost 4 bases at V and 7 bases at J; junction bases unmatched: 6. Here the CDR3 reads CASSSIDRGNTIYF. The CDR3 DNA sequence: TGTGCCAGCAGCTCCATCGACAGGGGCAACACCATATATTTT.